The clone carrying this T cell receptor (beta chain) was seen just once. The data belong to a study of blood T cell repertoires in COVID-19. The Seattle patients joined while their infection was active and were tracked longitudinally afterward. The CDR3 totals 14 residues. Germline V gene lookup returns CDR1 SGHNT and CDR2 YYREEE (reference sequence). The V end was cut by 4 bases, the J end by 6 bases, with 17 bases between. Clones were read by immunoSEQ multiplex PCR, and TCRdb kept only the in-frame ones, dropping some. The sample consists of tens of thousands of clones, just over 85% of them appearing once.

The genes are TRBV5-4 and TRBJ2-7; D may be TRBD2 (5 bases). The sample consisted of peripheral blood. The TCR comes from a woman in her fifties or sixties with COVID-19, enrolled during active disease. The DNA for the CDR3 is TGTGCCAGCAGCCTGGCTGGTAGCGAGGGCGAGCAGTACTTC. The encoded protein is CASSLAGSEGEQYF.